The rows below give T cell receptor beta chains drawn from one sample of a study of blood T cells in healthy people across ages. TCRdb used MiXCR to reprocess the 5' RACE reads, holding one entry per CDR3 protein. Found here are about 1.4 million distinct CDR3 sequences, around 59% of them singletons; the top ten hold under 8.5%. The sequencing sample was made of blood. The receptors here all came from a man younger than 35 in good health. CDR3s include the opening cysteine and the closing phenylalanine or tryptophan.

CDR3 protein,J gene,V gene
CSANHPAGVSYNEQFF,TRBJ2-1,TRBV20-1
CASSDGSYGYTF,TRBJ1-2,TRBV2
CASSLHSTAVGEQFF,TRBJ2-1,TRBV11-2
CASSFLAGGHPDEQYF,.,TRBV12-3/TRBV12-4
CASSARQESDTQYF,TRBJ2-3,TRBV9
CASSLDSIGTGGREAFF,TRBJ1-1,TRBV7-2
CASSEGAGLVPGRSNQPQHF,TRBJ1-5,TRBV2
CATSGLTSGGPYEQYF,.,TRBV24-1
CASSYDTRLFF,TRBJ1-4,TRBV12-3/TRBV12-4
CSALAASYEQYF,TRBJ2-7,TRBV20-1
CSVGTSGDTQYF,TRBJ2-3,TRBV29-1
CASSQARDRCEQYF,TRBJ2-7,TRBV4-2
CASSYLLAGLETQYF,TRBJ2-5,TRBV6-5
CASRIVGVYGYTF,TRBJ1-2,TRBV6-1
CASNSGTGVVPSGYEQYF,TRBJ2-7,TRBV7-9
CASSQRWGSYEQYF,TRBJ2-7,TRBV4-1
CSARVEREAFF,TRBJ1-1,TRBV20-1
CAWDLGQGLHEQFF,TRBJ2-1,TRBV30
CSVHGGAGNEQYF,TRBJ2-5,TRBV29-1
CASSLSGQGTTKSYNEQFF,TRBJ2-1,TRBV5-1
CASSPLTSGNDEQYF,TRBJ2-7,TRBV2
CASSTSQGALYEQYF,TRBJ2-7,TRBV3-1
CASSESYRGPEIGYTF,TRBJ1-2,TRBV2
CASSSSSTDSTDTQYF,TRBJ2-3,TRBV7-6
CASSQTKGQPQHF,TRBJ1-5,TRBV4-1
CASSPRTADYGYTF,TRBJ1-2,TRBV4-1
CSASWPGLAGGEQFF,TRBJ2-1,TRBV20-1
CASSLTGGDHYEQYF,TRBJ2-7,TRBV27
CASSQDTPAGSSYNEQFF,TRBJ2-1,TRBV3-1
CASSFGPSGTTSYEQYF,TRBJ2-7,TRBV5-1
CATGGTYEQYF,.,TRBV27